The clone carrying this T cell receptor (beta chain) was observed a few times. As yet, its antigen is unknown. These data come from a study of blood T cells in healthy people across ages. General study results and limits: The authors considered diversity estimates from one million T cells to be underestimates. Long-lived donors exceeded aged donors in naive CD4+ cells and diversity.

Researchers collected roughly 10 milliliters of peripheral blood from every single donor. They isolated at least 6.5 million PBMCs from each sample. Looked up from germline, CDR1 is SGHVS and CDR2 is FNYEAQ. CDR3 size: 13 residues. The authors ran a second PCR of about 6 to 11 cycles using a sample-barcoded 5' primer and a J-beta primer mix. TCRdb itself ran the 5' RACE reads through MiXCR, one entry per CDR3 protein. This table holds around 800,000 distinct CDR3 sequences, less than 70% found once. Sequenced: blood. The V and J genes are TRBV7-6 and TRBJ2-5; 7 positions agree with TRBD2. The end of the DNA is better explained by TRBJ2-7, so the J call may be wrong. This TCR was recovered from a man older than 75 in good health. The CDR3 DNA follows: TGTGCCAGCAGCTTAGGGGAGGGCGGCGAGCAGTACTTC. Protein: CASSLGEGGEQYF.